A single TCR beta chain is shown here with its context. Its antigen is undetermined. The germline gives CDR1 SGHKS, CDR2 YYEKEE (reference sequence). CDR3 size: 15 residues. Trimming pared 0 bases from V and 3 bases from J, leaving 11 bases between. These data originate in a study of cytomegalovirus exposure and HLA in healthy donors. Across the whole study: A data release that came early held approximately 85 million unique TCRs from HLA-typed donors.

Whole-study findings and limits: HLA alleles were associated with fewer than 20,000 TCR beta sequences in a later analysis at 0.05 false discovery rate. A later analysis found that most CMV-associated TCR beta chains appeared HLA-restricted.

The PCR had 60 Vbeta and 13 Jbeta primers. Sequenced by immunoSEQ multiplex PCR; TCRdb stores in-frame clones only, minus some. The sample has fewer than 200,000 clones; more than 65% are singletons. Sequenced: PBMCs. This rearrangement joins TRBV5-5 to TRBJ2-3, with D tentatively TRBD1 (5 bases). This receptor was obtained from a woman between 45 and 60 years old in good health and CMV-seronegative. The DNA for the CDR3 is TGTGCCAGCAGCTTGGAAAGGGGTGGGACAGATACGCAGTATTTT. It translates to CASSLERGGTDTQYF. The full variable domain, in which reference TRBV5-5 and TRBJ2-3 provide the parts outside the CDR3, is DAGVTQSPTHLIKTRGQQVTLRCSPISGHKSVSWYQQVLGQGPQFIFQYYEKEERGRGNFPDRFSARQFPNYSSELNVNALLLGDSALYLCASSLERGGTDTQYFGPGTRLTVL.